This T cell receptor (beta chain) is from a study of cytomegalovirus exposure and HLA in healthy donors. To note about this clone: The antigen remains undetermined.

CDR3 size: 14 residues. Losses at the gene ends were 4 bases for V and 1 base for J; bases not matched to a gene: 2. Germline CDR1 is SGHRS and CDR2 is YFSETQ. A multiplex PCR was run with 60 Vbeta primers and 13 Jbeta primers. Only in-frame clones appear in the TCRdb table, and some are missing; sequencing was by immunoSEQ multiplex PCR. The sample consists of around 170,000 clones, roughly 85% of them appearing once. General study findings and limits: In a later analysis, an Asian-associated ancestry cluster reportedly showed fewer N-insertions than the approximately 700-donor mean. Cytomegalovirus-associated status was assigned to 164 TCR beta chains. In a later analysis, TCR beta V- and J-gene trimming showed a link to a missense DCLRE1C variant.

This TCR derives from a woman between 35 and 50 years old in good health and CMV-seronegative. The chain has TRBV5-1 and TRBJ1-1, with 9 nucleotides matching TRBD1. Sequencing was done on a sample of PBMCs. Written as DNA, the CDR3 is TGCGCCAGCAGCGAGGACAGGGGGAACACTGAAGCTTTCTTT. Translated, it gives CASSEDRGNTEAFF.